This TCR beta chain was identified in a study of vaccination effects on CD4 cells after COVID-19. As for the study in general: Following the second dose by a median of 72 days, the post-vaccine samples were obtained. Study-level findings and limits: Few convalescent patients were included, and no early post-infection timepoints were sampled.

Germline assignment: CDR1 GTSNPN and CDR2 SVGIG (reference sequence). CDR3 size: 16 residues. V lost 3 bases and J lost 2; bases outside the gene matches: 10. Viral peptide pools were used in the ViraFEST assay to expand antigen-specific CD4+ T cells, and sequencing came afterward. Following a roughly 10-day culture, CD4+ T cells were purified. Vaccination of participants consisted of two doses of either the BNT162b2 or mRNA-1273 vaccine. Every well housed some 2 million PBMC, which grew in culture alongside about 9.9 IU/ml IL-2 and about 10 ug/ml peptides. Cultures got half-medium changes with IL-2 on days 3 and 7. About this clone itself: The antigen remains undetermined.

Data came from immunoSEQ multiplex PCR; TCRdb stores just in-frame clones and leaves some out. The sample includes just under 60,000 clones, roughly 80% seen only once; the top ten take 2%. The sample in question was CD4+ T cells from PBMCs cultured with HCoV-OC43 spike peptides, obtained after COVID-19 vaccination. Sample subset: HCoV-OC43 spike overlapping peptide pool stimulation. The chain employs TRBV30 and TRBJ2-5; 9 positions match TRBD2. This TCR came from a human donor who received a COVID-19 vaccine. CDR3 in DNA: TGTGCCTGGAGAGAAGCCGGGACTAGCCGACAAGAGACCCAGTACTTC. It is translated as CAWREAGTSRQETQYF.